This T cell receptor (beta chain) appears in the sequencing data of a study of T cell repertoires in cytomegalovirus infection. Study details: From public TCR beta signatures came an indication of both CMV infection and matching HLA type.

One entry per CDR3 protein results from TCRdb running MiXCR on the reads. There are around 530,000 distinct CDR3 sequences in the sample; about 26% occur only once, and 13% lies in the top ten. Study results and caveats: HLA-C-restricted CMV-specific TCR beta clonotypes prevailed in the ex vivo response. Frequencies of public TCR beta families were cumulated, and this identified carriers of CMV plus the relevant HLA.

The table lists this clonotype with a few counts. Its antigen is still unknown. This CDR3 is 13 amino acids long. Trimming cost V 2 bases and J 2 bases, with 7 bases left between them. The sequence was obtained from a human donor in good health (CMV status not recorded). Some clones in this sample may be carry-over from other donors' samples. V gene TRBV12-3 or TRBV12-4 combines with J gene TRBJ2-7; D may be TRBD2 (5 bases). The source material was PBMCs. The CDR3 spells CASSLTRAYEQYF. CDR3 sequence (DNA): TGTGCCAGCAGTTTAACTAGAGCCTACGAGCAGTACTTC.